This paragraph reports one TCR beta chain. Its cognate antigen is unknown. This entry is derived from a study of T-cell memory formation after mild COVID-19. With constant-segment primers, 5'RACE yielded cDNA libraries of TCR alpha and TCR beta that carried sample barcodes and UMIs. MiXCR, applied by TCRdb to the 5' RACE reads, yields one record per CDR3 protein. The repertoire holds a few hundred thousand distinct CDR3 sequences, with roughly 8.2% as singletons. Points from the study as a whole: The finding that pre-infection memory included some responding clones suggested that cross-reactive memory joined. Shrinking CD4+ clones were chiefly CM and EM; CD8+ ones were chiefly EMRA.

CDR3 size: 14 residues. CDR1 and CDR2 from the germline V gene are MNHEY and SVGEGT. The V end lost 6 bases, the J end lost 0 bases, and 8 bases lay between the germline ends. This chain uses TRBV6-2 or TRBV6-3 with TRBJ2-2; D not certain. This TCR was sampled from a man aged 18 to 30 who had mild COVID-19 (a few samples of this study predate the infection). Cell type and time point are not known. The source material was PBMCs or a T cell subset sorted from them (not recorded which). CDR3 region: CASSRRTNTGELFF. CDR3 coding DNA: TGTGCCAGCAGCAGACGTACGAACACCGGGGAGCTGTTTTTT.